These 10 T cell receptor beta chains originate from one sample sequenced in a study of radiotherapy plus CTLA-4 blockade in lung cancer. Using immunoSEQ multiplex PCR, the repertoire was profiled, and TCRdb retains in-frame clones only, with some absent. The profile shows about 97,000 clones, around 79% of them singletons. The material was peripheral blood, obtained from a patient treated with radiotherapy plus ipilimumab. Every receptor here comes from a human donor with non-small cell lung cancer who had a partial response to radiotherapy plus ipilimumab. Some clones in this sample may be carry-over from other donors' samples.

This chain joins TRBV5-4 and TRBJ2-7; D is possibly TRBD1 (6 bases). V was shortened by 0 bases and J by 4 bases, with 8 bases between the two germline ends. Germline lookup yields CDR1 SGHNT and CDR2 YYREEE (reference sequence). CDR3 length: 13 residues. The DNA for the CDR3 is TGTGCCAGCAGCTTGGCACAGGGATACGAGCAGTACTTC. Translating it yields CASSLAQGYEQYF.

The chain employs TRBV18 and TRBJ2-1, with 7 bases that match TRBD2. Germline assignment: CDR1 KGHSH and CDR2 LQKENI. CDR3 size: 19 residues. V gave up 1 base and J gave up 1 base; unmatched junction bases: 13. The CDR3 nucleotides are TGTGCCAGCTCACCACGAAATGCGCAACGGGGGGTGTCCTACAATGAGCAGTTCTTC. It yields the protein CASSPRNAQRGVSYNEQFF. Full variable domain (missing parts from reference TRBV18 and TRBJ2-1): NAGVMQNPRHLVRRRGQEARLRCSPMKGHSHVYWYRQLPEEGLKFMVYLQKENIIDESGMPKERFSAEFPKEGPSILRIQQVVRGDSAAYFCASSPRNAQRGVSYNEQFFGPGTRLTVL.

This clone appeared once. Here the CDR3 DNA reads TGTGCCAGCAGTTATCCTAACGCGAACACCGGGGAGCTGTTTTTT. Amino acid sequence: CASSYPNANTGELFF. The gene calls are TRBV28 and TRBJ2-2, with D uncertain. CDR1 and CDR2 (germline): MDHEN, SYDVKM. The CDR3 is made up of 15 amino acids. Trimming shortened V by 4 bases and J by 0 bases, and 9 bases separated the two germline ends.

V and J are TRBV28 and TRBJ1-5; D perhaps matches TRBD1 (6 bases). Germline CDR1 is MDHEN and CDR2 is SYDVKM. CDR3 length: 15 amino acids. Trimming removed 3 bases at V and 2 bases at J, with 11 bases between. CDR3 sequence (DNA): TGTGCCAGCAGTTTTCGGGGGGCAGGCAATCAGCCCCAGCATTTT. Its protein is CASSFRGAGNQPQHF.

This clone was detected only a few times. The chain combines TRBV5-8 with TRBJ1-4, with D possibly being TRBD1 (5 bases). V was trimmed by 4 bases and J by 5 bases, leaving 21 bases between them. The length of the CDR3 is 17 residues. From germline, CDR1 is SGHTS and CDR2 YDEGEE. CDR3: CASSQEILGAGNEKLFF. The CDR3 DNA sequence: TGTGCCAGCAGCCAAGAAATTTTAGGGGCAGGGAATGAAAAACTGTTTTTT.

This clone has only a few counts. The chain carries TRBV5-6 and TRBJ2-3; 7 nucleotides line up with TRBD1. The J segment lost 9 bases and the V segment lost 4 bases, leaving 5 bases of the junction unmatched. This CDR3 spans 12 amino acids. CDR1 is SGHDT, CDR2 YYEEEE, per germline. The CDR3, as DNA: TGTGCCAGCAGCCGTCAAGGGGGCACGCAGTATTTT. Amino acid sequence: CASSRQGGTQYF. The full variable domain, with the rest looked up from reference TRBV5-6 and TRBJ2-3, is DAGVTQSPTHLIKTRGQQVTLRCSPKSGHDTVSWYQQALGQGPQFIFQYYEEEERQRGNFPDRFSGHQFPNYSSELNVNALLLGDSALYLCASSRQGGTQYFGPGTRLTVL.

This rearrangement joins TRBV5-1 to TRBJ1-1; the D gene is possibly TRBD1 (5 bases). The CDR3 has 13 amino acids. V lost 1 base to trimming and J lost 1 base, with 5 bases between them. Germline CDR1 reads SGHRS; CDR2 reads YFSETQ. Written as DNA, the CDR3 is TGCGCCAGCAGCTTGCAGGGGAACACTGAAGCTTTCTTT. Translated: CASSLQGNTEAFF.

The V gene is TRBV29-1, the J gene TRBJ2-7; 9 bases fit TRBD1. V lost 6 bases to trimming and J lost 6 bases; unmatched junction nucleotides: 6. The V gene's germline CDR1 is SQVTM and CDR2 ANQGSEA. This CDR3 comprises 12 residues. This CDR3 reads CSVGTGWCEQYF. Here the CDR3 DNA reads TGCAGCGTCGGGACAGGGTGGTGCGAGCAGTACTTC.

This chain connects TRBV7-8 to TRBJ2-3; 9 bases line up with TRBD1. With V trimmed by 5 bases and J by 6 bases, 3 bases remained unmatched. CDR1 and CDR2 from the germline V gene are SGHVS and FQNEAQ. CDR3 length equals 13 residues. In DNA form, the CDR3 reads TGTGCCAGCAGCCCGGACAGGGGTGATACGCAGTATTTT. Its protein product is CASSPDRGDTQYF.

J is TRBJ2-1 and V is TRBV5-1; 7 bases align to TRBD2. V gave up 0 bases and J gave up 7 bases; unmatched junction bases: 10. This CDR3 region has 16 residues. The V gene's germline CDR1 is SGHRS and CDR2 YFSETQ. CDR3 sequence: CASSLVPGEGVNEQFF. The CDR3 DNA follows: TGCGCCAGCAGCTTGGTCCCCGGGGAGGGCGTTAATGAGCAGTTCTTC.